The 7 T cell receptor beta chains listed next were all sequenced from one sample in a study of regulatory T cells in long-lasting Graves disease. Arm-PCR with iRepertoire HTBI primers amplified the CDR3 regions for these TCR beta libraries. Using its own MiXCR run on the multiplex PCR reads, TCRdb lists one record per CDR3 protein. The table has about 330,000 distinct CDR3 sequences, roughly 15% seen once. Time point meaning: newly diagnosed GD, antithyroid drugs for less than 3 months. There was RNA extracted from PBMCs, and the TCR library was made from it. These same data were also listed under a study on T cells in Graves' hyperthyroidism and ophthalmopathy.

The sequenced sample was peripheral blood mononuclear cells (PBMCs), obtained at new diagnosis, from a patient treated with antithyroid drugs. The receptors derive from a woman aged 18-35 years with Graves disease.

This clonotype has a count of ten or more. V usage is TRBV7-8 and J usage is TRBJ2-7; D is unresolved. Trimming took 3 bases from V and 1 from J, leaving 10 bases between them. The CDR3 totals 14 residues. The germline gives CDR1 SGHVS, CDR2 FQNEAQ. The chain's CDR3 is CASSFGTDSYEQYF. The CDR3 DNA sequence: TGTGCCAGCAGCTTCGGAACAGATTCCTACGAGCAGTACTTC.

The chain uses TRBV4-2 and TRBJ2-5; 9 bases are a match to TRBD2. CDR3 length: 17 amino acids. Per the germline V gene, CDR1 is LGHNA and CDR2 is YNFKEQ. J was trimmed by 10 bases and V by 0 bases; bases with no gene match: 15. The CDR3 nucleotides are TGTGCCAGCAGCCAAGAGAAGGGGCTAGCGGGGACTCAGGACCAGTACTTC. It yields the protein CASSQEKGLAGTQDQYF.

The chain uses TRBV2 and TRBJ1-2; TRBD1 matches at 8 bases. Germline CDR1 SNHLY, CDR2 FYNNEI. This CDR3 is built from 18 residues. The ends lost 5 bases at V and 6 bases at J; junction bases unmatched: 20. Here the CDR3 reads CASSLSGTGGTRNHGYTF. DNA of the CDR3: TGTGCCAGCAGTTTGTCCGGGACAGGAGGCACGAGGAACCATGGCTACACCTTC. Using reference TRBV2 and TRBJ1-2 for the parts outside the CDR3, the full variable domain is EPEVTQTPSHQVTQMGQEVILRCVPISNHLYFYWYRQILGQKVEFLVSFYNNEISEKSEIFDDQFSVERPDGSNFTLKIRSTKLEDSAMYFCASSLSGTGGTRNHGYTFGSGTRLTVV.

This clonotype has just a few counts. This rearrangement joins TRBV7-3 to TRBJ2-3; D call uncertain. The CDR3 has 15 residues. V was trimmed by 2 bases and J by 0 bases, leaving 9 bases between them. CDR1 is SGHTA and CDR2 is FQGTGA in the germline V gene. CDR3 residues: CASSLEPASTDTQYF. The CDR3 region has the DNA TGTGCCAGCAGCTTAGAGCCAGCTAGCACAGATACGCAGTATTTT.

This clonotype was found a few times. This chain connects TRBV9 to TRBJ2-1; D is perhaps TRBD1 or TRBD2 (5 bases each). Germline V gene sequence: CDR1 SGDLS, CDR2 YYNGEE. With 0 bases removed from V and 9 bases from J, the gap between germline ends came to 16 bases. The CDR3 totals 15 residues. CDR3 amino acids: CASSVGDPLLVEQFF. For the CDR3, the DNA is TGTGCCAGCAGCGTAGGGGACCCTCTTCTAGTTGAGCAGTTCTTC.

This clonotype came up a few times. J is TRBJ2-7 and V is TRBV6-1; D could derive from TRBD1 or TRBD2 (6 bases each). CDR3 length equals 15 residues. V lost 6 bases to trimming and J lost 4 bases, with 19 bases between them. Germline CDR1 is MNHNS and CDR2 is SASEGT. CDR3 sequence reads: CASSRGTPRPYEQYF. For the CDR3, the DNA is TGTGCCAGCAGCCGCGGGACACCCCGACCGTACGAGCAGTACTTC.

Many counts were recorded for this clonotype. CDR3 in amino acids: CASKSRGLGAEAFF. The CDR3 nucleotides read TGCGCCAGCAAATCGAGGGGCTTAGGTGCTGAAGCTTTCTTT. The rearrangement joins TRBV5-1 to TRBJ1-1; a weak D match, TRBD1 (5 bases). CDR3 length equals 14 residues. With 6 bases removed from V and 6 bases from J, the gap between germline ends came to 18 bases. CDR1 is SGHRS and CDR2 is YFSETQ in the germline V gene.